This entry lists 20 T cell receptor beta chains sequenced from one sample in a study of control samples from healthy donors and cancer patients. Some clones are missing from TCRdb's copy, which holds only in-frame ones; the method was immunoSEQ multiplex PCR. The sample has approximately 180,000 clones, under 95% seen once. The material sequenced was blood. The origin of the receptors is a woman aged 18-29 years in good health.

The J gene is TRBJ2-7, the V gene TRBV5-6, with D possibly TRBD1 on 6 matching bases. The germline V and J ends were trimmed by 2 bases and 2 bases, with 8 bases remaining between them. This CDR3 comprises 13 residues. Germline V CDR1 and CDR2: SGHDT, YYEEEE. CDR3 DNA sequence: TGTGCCAGCAGCTTCAGGACAGCCTACGAGCAGTACTTC. Translation gives CASSFRTAYEQYF.

V usage is TRBV5-3 and J usage is TRBJ2-5; D uncertain. TRBV5-3 is an open reading frame whose function is uncertain. The CDR3 is 14 amino acids. V was trimmed by 0 bases and J by 5 bases, leaving 11 bases between them. The CDR3 region is CARSLGVLGETQYF. In nucleotides, the CDR3 is TGTGCCAGAAGCTTGGGGGTGCTGGGGGAGACCCAGTACTTC.

The V call is TRBV18, the J call TRBJ1-3; 9 positions match TRBD1. V was clipped by 5 bases and J by 1 base; unmatched bases: 3. CDR3 length: 15 residues. Germline V CDR1 and CDR2: KGHSH, LQKENI. CDR3 bases: TGTGCCAGCTCATCCGGGACAGGGTCTGGAAACACCATATATTTT. Protein product: CASSSGTGSGNTIYF.

The J gene is TRBJ2-5, the V gene TRBV12-3 or TRBV12-4, with D unclear. V was clipped by 1 base and J by 5 bases, with 5 bases between them. The length of the CDR3 is 12 residues. The CDR3 spells CASSLVVETQYF. In DNA form, the CDR3 reads TGTGCCAGCAGTTTAGTGGTTGAGACCCAGTACTTC.

The chain recombines TRBV28 with TRBJ1-2; D ambiguous. The CDR3 consists of 13 residues. V lost 7 bases to trimming and J lost 1 base, with 10 bases between them. The V gene's germline CDR1 is MDHEN and CDR2 SYDVKM. CDR3 region: CASTLSSNYGYTF. CDR3 sequence (DNA): TGTGCCAGCACCCTCAGCAGTAACTATGGCTACACCTTC.

The chain employs TRBV6-2 or TRBV6-3 and TRBJ1-2; D remains unclear. V shed 6 bases and J shed 8 bases, with 16 bases lying between them. Per the germline V gene, CDR1 is MNHEY and CDR2 is SVGEGT. The CDR3 has 13 residues. The CDR3 nucleotides read TGTGCCAGCAGCCCGACTCGACCCATCGGCTACACCTTC. Its translation is CASSPTRPIGYTF.

This clone was counted once. This sequence joins TRBV7-2 and TRBJ2-7; 8 positions agree with TRBD1. Germline V lookup: CDR1 SGHTA, CDR2 FQGNSA. This CDR3 region has 14 residues. Unmatched junction bases numbered 6, after V lost 5 bases and J lost 3 bases. CDR3 bases: TGTGCCAGCAGCACTCCGGGACAGGTCTACGAGCAGTACTTC. Translating gives CASSTPGQVYEQYF.

J is TRBJ2-5 and V is TRBV18; D is perhaps TRBD1 or TRBD2 (6 bases each). This CDR3 spans 13 amino acids. CDR1 is KGHSH and CDR2 is LQKENI in the germline V gene. V dropped 4 bases and J dropped 4 bases, with 10 bases sitting between them. The CDR3 DNA is TGTGCCAGCTCACGGAAGGGGGGAGAGACCCAGTACTTC. It encodes CASSRKGGETQYF.

J is TRBJ1-5 and V is TRBV7-9; D ambiguous. V lost 5 bases to trimming and J lost 6 bases, with 11 bases between them. CDR3 length: 13 amino acids. CDR1 is SEHNR, CDR2 FQNEAQ, per germline (reference sequence). CDR3 nucleotide sequence: TGTGCCAGCAGCCCAGCCCCTGGTCAGCCCCAGCATTTT. It encodes CASSPAPGQPQHF.

The chain joins TRBV7-9 to TRBJ2-1; D may be TRBD1 or TRBD2 (5 bases each). From germline, CDR1 is SEHNR and CDR2 FQNEAQ (reference sequence). Trimming pared 5 bases from V and 2 bases from J, leaving 13 bases between. The CDR3 has 15 amino acids. CDR3 in amino acids: CASSPDGDPYNEQFF. Written as DNA, the CDR3 is TGTGCCAGCAGCCCCGACGGGGACCCCTACAATGAGCAGTTCTTC. Complete variable domain (other parts from reference TRBV7-9 and TRBJ2-1): DTGVSQNPRHKITKRGQNVTFRCDPISEHNRLYWYRQTLGQGPEFLTYFQNEAQLEKSRLLSDRFSAERPKGSFSTLEIQRTEQGDSAMYLCASSPDGDPYNEQFFGPGTRLTVL.

This CDR3 reads CASSIGRQGATSGSTDTQYF. The CDR3 nucleotides are TGCGCCAGCAGCATCGGACGACAGGGGGCGACTAGCGGGAGCACAGATACGCAGTATTTT. The chain has TRBV4-3 and TRBJ2-3; the D call may be TRBD1 or TRBD2 (10 bases each). CDR1 and CDR2 from the germline V gene are LGHNA and YSLEER. The CDR3 totals 20 residues. V lost 5 bases and J lost 0, with 27 bases in between.

The rearrangement links TRBV27 to TRBJ1-4; weak D call: TRBD1 (5 bases). CDR3 size: 15 residues. Germline V lookup: CDR1 MNHEY, CDR2 SMNVEV (reference sequence). V lost 3 bases and J lost 7, with 15 bases in between. The CDR3 loop is CASSFKFFQGEKLFF. CDR3 nucleotides: TGTGCCAGCAGTTTTAAATTCTTCCAGGGTGAAAAACTGTTTTTT.

The chain is built from TRBV19 and TRBJ2-2, with TRBD2 identical over 8 bases. The CDR3 runs to 16 residues. Germline values: CDR1 LNHDA, CDR2 SQIVND (reference sequence). J was trimmed by 2 bases and V by 4 bases; bases with no gene match: 6. The CDR3 protein is CASSKREGLNTGELFF. The CDR3 DNA follows: TGTGCCAGTAGTAAACGGGAGGGCCTCAACACCGGGGAGCTGTTTTTT.

V and J are TRBV7-3 and TRBJ2-1; TRBD2 matches 16 bases. The CDR3 has 17 residues. The ends lost 5 bases at V and 9 bases at J; junction bases unmatched: 10. CDR1 is SGHTA, CDR2 FQGTGA, per germline. CDR3 nucleotides: TGTGCCAGCAGCCCCCTGGGACTAGCGGGGGGGCCAGGTGAGCAGTTCTTC. It specifies CASSPLGLAGGPGEQFF.

This rearrangement joins TRBV7-9 to TRBJ1-1; D gene uncertain. The CDR3 is 14 amino acids. CDR1 and CDR2 from the germline V gene are SEHNR and FQNEAQ (reference sequence). V gave up 4 bases and J gave up 1 base, with 10 bases separating them. As DNA, the CDR3 is TGTGCCAGCAGCTCGGACTATAAGAACACTGAAGCTTTCTTT. The encoded protein is CASSSDYKNTEAFF. Full variable domain (rest looked up from reference TRBV7-9 and TRBJ1-1): DTGVSQNPRHKITKRGQNVTFRCDPISEHNRLYWYRQTLGQGPEFLTYFQNEAQLEKSRLLSDRFSAERPKGSFSTLEIQRTEQGDSAMYLCASSSDYKNTEAFFGQGTRLTVV.

V gene TRBV6-5 combines with J gene TRBJ2-5, with no clear D. This CDR3 contains 13 residues. V lost 7 bases and J lost 6, with 15 bases in between. The germline V gene encodes CDR1 MNHEY and CDR2 SVGAGI. In DNA form, the CDR3 reads TGTGCCAGCACCTCTCCCGCCCGTCAGACCCAGTACTTC. This codes for CASTSPARQTQYF.

The chain carries TRBV29-1 and TRBJ2-7; possible D gene TRBD1, 6 bases. The V gene's germline CDR1 is SQVTM and CDR2 ANQGSEA. The CDR3 is made up of 14 amino acids. Trimming pared 6 bases from V and 5 bases from J, leaving 20 bases between. The CDR3: CSVRGEGVEDEQYF. CDR3 coding DNA: TGCAGCGTCCGCGGAGAGGGGGTCGAGGACGAGCAGTACTTC.

J is TRBJ1-1 and V is TRBV3-1 (or the pseudogene TRBV3-2), with D perhaps TRBD1 (6 bases). V shed 3 bases and J shed 5 bases, with 10 bases lying between them. The CDR3 length is 13 residues. Germline CDR1 is LGHDT and CDR2 is YNNKEL (reference sequence). In DNA form, the CDR3 reads TGTGCCAGCAGCCAGGGACAACGAACTGAAGCTTTCTTT. This gives the protein CASSQGQRTEAFF.

This clone has just one count. This chain uses TRBV11-2 with TRBJ2-2; 7 nucleotides agree with TRBD1. V was clipped by 4 bases and J by 1 base; unmatched bases: 6. The CDR3 has 16 amino acids. CDR1 and CDR2 (germline): SGHAT, FQNNGV. The CDR3, as DNA: TGTGCCAGCAGCTCAGGGGGTCAGTTGAACACCGGGGAGCTGTTTTTT. Its protein is CASSSGGQLNTGELFF.

This clone occurred once. The chain uses TRBV11-2 and TRBJ2-6, with D perhaps TRBD1 or TRBD2 (6 bases each). Trimming took 5 bases from V and 1 from J, leaving 15 bases between them. Germline V lookup: CDR1 SGHAT, CDR2 FQNNGV. This CDR3 region has 17 residues. Written as DNA, the CDR3 is TGTGCCAGCAGCCAGAGGGGGGCCAATTCTGGGGCCAACGTCCTGACTTTC. The encoded protein is CASSQRGANSGANVLTF. The entire variable domain, with the rest obtained from reference TRBV11-2 and TRBJ2-6, is as follows: EAGVAQSPRYKIIEKRQSVAFWCNPISGHATLYWYQQILGQGPKLLIQFQNNGVVDDSQLPKDRFSAERLKGVDSTLKIQPAKLEDSAVYLCASSQRGANSGANVLTFGAGSRLTVL.